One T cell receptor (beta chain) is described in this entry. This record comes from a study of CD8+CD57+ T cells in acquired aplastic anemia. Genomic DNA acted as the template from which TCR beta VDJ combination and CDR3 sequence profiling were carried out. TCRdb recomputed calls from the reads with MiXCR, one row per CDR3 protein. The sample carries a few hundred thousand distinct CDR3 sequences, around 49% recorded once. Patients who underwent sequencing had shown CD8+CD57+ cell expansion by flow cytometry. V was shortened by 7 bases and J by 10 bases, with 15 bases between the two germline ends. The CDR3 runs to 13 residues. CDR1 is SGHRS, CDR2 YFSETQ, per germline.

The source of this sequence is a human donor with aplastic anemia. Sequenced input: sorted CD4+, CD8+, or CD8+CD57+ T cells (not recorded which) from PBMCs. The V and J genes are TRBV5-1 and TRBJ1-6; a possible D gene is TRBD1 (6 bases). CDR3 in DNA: TGCGCCAGCCCCGGGGGCACTTCATCACCCCTCCACTTT. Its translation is CASPGGTSSPLHF. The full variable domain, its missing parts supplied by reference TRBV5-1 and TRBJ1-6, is KAGVTQTPRYLIKTRGQQVTLSCSPISGHRSVSWYQQTPGQGLQFLFEYFSETQRNKGNFPGRFSGRQFSNSRSEMNVSTLELGDSALYLCASPGGTSSPLHFGNGTRLTVT.